A selection of T cell receptor beta chains follows, all from one sample in a study of beta chain features in type 1 diabetes. Assay used: immunoSEQ multiplex PCR; TCRdb lists only in-frame clones, some missing. In the table there are 120,000 to 150,000 clones, about 9.7% of which are singletons. The material sequenced was central memory CD4+ T cells from blood. The receptors stem from a woman aged 40 to 50 in good health. Each CDR3 is given with its conserved first and last residue.

>TRBV18|TRBJ2-5
CASSPGLAAQETQYF
>TRBV10-3|TRBJ2-3
CAISAPPRAGAADTQYF
>TRBV5-8|TRBJ2-2
CASSVDRPLKTGELFF
>TRBV27|TRBJ1-1
CASSLHQGRAKAFF
>TRBV5-1|TRBJ2-3
CASSPQGSDTQYF
>TRBV7-2|TRBJ2-3
CASSLTGTFLTDTQYF
>TRBV2|TRBJ2-3
CASRRAGALTDTQYF
>TRBV2|TRBJ1-2
CASNLDPGRGTYGYTF
>TRBV5-1|TRBJ2-5
CASSRISGAMETQYF
>TRBV14|TRBJ2-6
CASSQYLTGSGANVLTF
>TRBV11-2|TRBJ2-3
CASSFMGLATDTQYF
>TRBV10-3|TRBJ1-6
CAISESSGSAMGSPLHF
>TRBV4-2|TRBJ1-5
CASRRDRESNQPQHF
>TRBV9|TRBJ1-2
CASSVDWGENYGYTF
>TRBV20-1|TRBJ2-7
CSASQQGQYF
>TRBV28|TRBJ1-4
CASSLETTNEKLFF
>TRBV5-6|TRBJ2-3
CASSSSTSGGAGWNTQYF
>TRBV11-2|TRBJ2-7
CASSLGPGSIYEQYF
>TRBV7-2|TRBJ2-1
CASGKGGQVNEQFF
>TRBV6-1|TRBJ2-1
CASSELAGGRGEQFF
>TRBV6-6|TRBJ2-7
CASSRDRVEQYF
>TRBV4-2|TRBJ1-1
CASSQEGQGLMNTEAFF
>TRBV11-1|TRBJ2-5
CASSHSDGGETQYF
>TRBV2|TRBJ1-2
CASSEAGTYGYTF
>TRBV5-1|TRBJ1-6
CASRDTRSSYNSPLHF